The 21 T cell receptor beta chains reported below all come from one sample, sequenced in a study of blood T cell repertoires in COVID-19 (dated by TCRdb to between 2020 and 2021). Receptor amplification or capture employed the immunoSEQ multiplex PCR assay. As stored in TCRdb, this immuneACCESS dataset retains in-frame rearrangements with V and J assigned. A fraction of the clones does not appear; measured against another copy, unresolved V genes explain less than half of the discrepancy, and the remainder lacks a known reason. The sample table holds a few hundred thousand clones, of which 65% to 85% were seen once. The ten most abundant clones make up roughly 14% of the sample. The sample was peripheral blood. Receptors originate from a person aged 65-85 years with COVID-19, enrolled during active disease.

V and J are TRBV7-3 and TRBJ1-5; tentatively, D is TRBD1 (5 bases). The CDR3 sequence is 14 residues long. Germline-derived CDR1 and CDR2 are SGHTA and FQGTGA. Trimming took off 2 bases at V and 11 bases at J, with 16 bases between the two ends. CDR3 sequence: CASSLHTGTWTQHF. The CDR3, as DNA: TGTGCCAGCAGCTTACACACAGGCACATGGACCCAGCATTTT.

The CDR3 DNA is TGTGCCTGGAGTTTGAAGGGGGCGCGAAAAAATCAGCCCCAGCATTTT. Its translation is CAWSLKGARKNQPQHF. V and J are TRBV30 and TRBJ1-5; 7 bases are a match to TRBD1. Unmatched junction bases numbered 11, after V lost 2 bases and J lost 4 bases. The CDR3 covers 16 residues. Germline CDR1 is GTSNPN and CDR2 is SVGIG (reference sequence).

This clone has only one observation. J is TRBJ1-2 and V is TRBV4-3; D possibly corresponds to TRBD1 (6 bases). CDR3 length: 13 amino acids. The V gene lost 2 bases and the J gene lost 5 bases, with 9 bases spanning the gap. Germline CDR1 and CDR2: LGHNA and YSLEER. CDR3 bases: TGCGCCAGCAGCCAATTCACAGGGTATGGCTACACCTTC. Its translation is CASSQFTGYGYTF.

The chain joins TRBV15 to TRBJ1-1; TRBD1 is a possible D gene (6 bases). Per germline, CDR1 LNHNV and CDR2 YYDKDF (reference sequence). The V and J ends lost 4 bases and 4 bases respectively, with 13 bases between them. The CDR3 is 14 residues long. This CDR3 reads CATSTSGESTEAFF. As DNA, the CDR3 is TGTGCCACCAGCACCTCAGGGGAGAGCACTGAAGCTTTCTTT.

The rearrangement joins TRBV29-1 to TRBJ2-3, with 9 bases that match TRBD1. This CDR3 spans 13 amino acids. Germline assignment: CDR1 SQVTM and CDR2 ANQGSEA. V gave up 3 bases and J gave up 3 bases; unmatched junction bases: 1. In nucleotides, the CDR3 is TGCAGCGTTGATGGACAGGGGACAGATACGCAGTATTTT. Translation gives CSVDGQGTDTQYF.

This rearrangement joins TRBV12-3 or TRBV12-4 to TRBJ1-4, with TRBD1 as a possible D gene (5 bases). This CDR3 has 12 amino acids. V was cut by 3 bases and J by 12 bases, with 11 bases left in between. The CDR3 coding sequence is TGTGCCAGCAGTTTGAAGGGGTGGGAACTGTTTTTT. Its protein product is CASSLKGWELFF.

The V gene is TRBV6-5, the J gene TRBJ1-2; D ambiguous. CDR1 is MNHEY, CDR2 SVGAGI, per germline. There are 15 residues in the CDR3. Trimming removed 6 bases from V and 5 bases from J, with 19 bases in between. CDR3 amino acids: CASRADILGGYGYTF. CDR3 nucleotide sequence: TGTGCCAGCAGGGCAGACATTCTCGGTGGATATGGCTACACCTTC.

The rearrangement uses TRBV6-5 and TRBJ2-7; maybe TRBD2 (5 bases). CDR3 length equals 15 residues. Deletions cut 7 bases from V and 0 bases from J, with 16 bases between. Germline CDR1 is MNHEY and CDR2 is SVGAGI. CDR3 DNA: TGTGCCAGCATTTTGTTGGGTGGAGGCTCCTACGAGCAGTACTTC. It encodes CASILLGGGSYEQYF.

The gene calls are TRBV5-1 and TRBJ1-4; no clear D. The CDR3 contains 14 residues. CDR1 and CDR2 from the germline V gene are SGHRS and YFSETQ. V was shortened by 0 bases and J by 5 bases, with 8 bases between the two germline ends. The CDR3 here is CASSLDSSNEKLFF. The CDR3 DNA is TGCGCCAGCAGCTTGGACAGTTCAAATGAAAAACTGTTTTTT.

This chain links TRBV9 with TRBJ1-3; D is perhaps TRBD1 (5 bases). From germline, CDR1 is SGDLS and CDR2 YYNGEE. V dropped 3 bases and J dropped 4 bases, with 11 bases sitting between them. The CDR3 extends over 14 amino acids. The CDR3 DNA is TGTGCCAGCAGCGACAGGACGTCAGGAAACACCATATATTTT. Protein sequence: CASSDRTSGNTIYF.

The chain uses TRBV11-3 and TRBJ2-3, with TRBD1 as a possible D gene (6 bases). The CDR3 is 14 amino acids. Germline CDR1 is SGHNT and CDR2 is YENEEA. V was cut by 5 bases and J by 2 bases, with 11 bases left in between. The CDR3: CASSRRDNTDTQYF. DNA of the CDR3: TGTGCCAGCAGCCGCCGGGACAACACAGATACGCAGTATTTT.

This chain joins TRBV7-2 and TRBJ2-6; D gene ambiguous. This CDR3 region has 15 residues. The germline CDR1 and CDR2 sequences are SGHTA and FQGNSA. With 5 bases removed from V and 10 bases from J, the gap between germline ends came to 18 bases. DNA of the CDR3: TGTGCCAGCAGCCCATTCCTGGCAATACCAAACGTCCTGACTTTC. Translation gives CASSPFLAIPNVLTF.

V and J are TRBV7-2 and TRBJ2-5; 7 bases align to TRBD1. V gave up 5 bases and J gave up 5 bases; unmatched junction bases: 8. CDR1 and CDR2 (germline): SGHTA, FQGNSA. The CDR3 totals 14 residues. CDR3: CASSTSTGLETQYF. The CDR3 region has the DNA TGTGCCAGCAGCACATCGACAGGGTTGGAGACCCAGTACTTC.

The rearrangement uses TRBV14 and TRBJ2-7; D may be TRBD1 (5 bases). Germline assignment: CDR1 SGHDN and CDR2 FVKESK. The CDR3 runs 15 residues. Deletions cut 4 bases from V and 6 bases from J, with 19 bases between. CDR3 in DNA: TGTGCCAGCAGCCCCCCCAGGGATCCTAGGGGCGAGCAGTACTTC. This encodes CASSPPRDPRGEQYF.

The chain joins TRBV6-2 or TRBV6-3 to TRBJ1-1; 9 nucleotides agree with TRBD1. J was trimmed by 7 bases and V by 5 bases; bases with no gene match: 8. CDR3 length: 14 residues. The germline CDR1 and CDR2 sequences are MNHEY and SVGEGT. Here the CDR3 reads CASSRGQGPNEAFF. The CDR3 DNA follows: TGTGCCAGCAGTAGGGGACAGGGCCCAAATGAAGCTTTCTTT.

The chain carries TRBV3-1 (or the pseudogene TRBV3-2) and TRBJ2-4, with 8 bases fitting TRBD2. Germline-derived CDR1 and CDR2 are LGHDT and YNNKEL (reference sequence). This CDR3 has 15 residues. Unmatched junction bases numbered 4, after V lost 0 bases and J lost 6 bases. CDR3 sequence: CASSQEAGVGNIQYF. The CDR3 nucleotides are TGTGCCAGCAGCCAAGAAGCGGGAGTGGGAAACATTCAGTACTTC.

J is TRBJ1-3 and V is TRBV27, with 9 positions matching TRBD1. The germline V gene encodes CDR1 MNHEY and CDR2 SMNVEV (reference sequence). The CDR3 length is 15 residues. J gave up 0 bases and V 4 bases, and 1 base lay outside the gene matches. The CDR3 nucleotides read TGTGCCAGCAGTTCGACAGGGGGCTCTGGAAACACCATATATTTT. Protein product: CASSSTGGSGNTIYF.

The gene calls are TRBV7-9 and TRBJ2-5, with 7 bases aligning to TRBD1. V was pared by 4 bases and J by 5 bases, with 10 bases of the junction left unmatched. CDR3 size: 15 residues. Germline CDR1 SEHNR, CDR2 FQNEAQ (reference sequence). In DNA form, the CDR3 reads TGTGCCAGCAGCTCCAGACAGGGTCGCTCCGAGACCCAGTACTTC. Translating it yields CASSSRQGRSETQYF.

CDR3 sequence (DNA): TGTGCCAGCAGCCCCAGGACAGGGAGCTACGAGCAGTACTTC. This codes for CASSPRTGSYEQYF. The V call is TRBV13, the J call TRBJ2-7; 8 bases align to TRBD1. Germline CDR1 PRHDT, CDR2 FYEKMQ (reference sequence). The CDR3 runs 14 residues. V gave up 5 bases and J gave up 3 bases; unmatched junction bases: 6.

This sequence joins TRBV7-9 and TRBJ1-4; 7 nucleotides line up with TRBD1. Trimming at V came to 5 bases and at J to 4 bases, leaving 4 bases not matched to a gene. The CDR3 is 14 residues long. Germline loops: CDR1 SEHNR, CDR2 FQNEAQ (reference sequence). CDR3 region: CASSPDRFNEKLFF. CDR3 nucleotide sequence: TGTGCCAGCAGCCCGGACAGGTTTAATGAAAAACTGTTTTTT.

The rearrangement joins TRBV5-4 to TRBJ2-3; D might be TRBD2 (5 bases). V was clipped by 1 base and J by 5 bases, with 11 bases between them. The CDR3 is 14 amino acids. Germline V gives CDR1 SGHNT, CDR2 YYREEE (reference sequence). The CDR3 sequence: CASSLFGGLDTQYF. Written as DNA, the CDR3 is TGTGCCAGCAGCTTGTTCGGCGGGTTAGATACGCAGTATTTT.